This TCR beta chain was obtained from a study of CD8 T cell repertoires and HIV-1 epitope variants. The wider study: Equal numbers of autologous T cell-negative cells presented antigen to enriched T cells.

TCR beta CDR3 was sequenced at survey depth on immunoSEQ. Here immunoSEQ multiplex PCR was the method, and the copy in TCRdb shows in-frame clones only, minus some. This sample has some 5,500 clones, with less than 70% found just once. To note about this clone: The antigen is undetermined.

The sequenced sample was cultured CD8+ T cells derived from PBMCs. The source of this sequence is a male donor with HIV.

DNA for the CDR3: TGTGCCAGCAGCGTAGCCCCCGGCCCCTCGGGCGAGCAGTACTTC. Protein: CASSVAPGPSGEQYF. The chain is built from TRBV9 and TRBJ2-7; no clear D gene. The germline gives CDR1 SGDLS, CDR2 YYNGEE. Deletions cut 0 bases from V and 6 bases from J, with 16 bases between. The CDR3 loop spans 15 amino acids.